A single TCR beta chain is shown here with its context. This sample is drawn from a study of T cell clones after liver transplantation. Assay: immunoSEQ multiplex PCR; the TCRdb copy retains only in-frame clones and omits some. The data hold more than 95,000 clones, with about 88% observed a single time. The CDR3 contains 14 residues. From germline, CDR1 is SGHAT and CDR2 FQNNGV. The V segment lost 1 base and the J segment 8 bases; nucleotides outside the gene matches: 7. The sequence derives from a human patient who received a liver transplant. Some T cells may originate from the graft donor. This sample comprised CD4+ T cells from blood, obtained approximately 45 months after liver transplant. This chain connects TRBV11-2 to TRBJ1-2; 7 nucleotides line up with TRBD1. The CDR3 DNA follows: TGTGCCAGCAGCTTAGGGACAGGTCCAGAGGGCTACACCTTC. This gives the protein CASSLGTGPEGYTF. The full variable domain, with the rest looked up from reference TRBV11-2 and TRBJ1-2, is EAGVAQSPRYKIIEKRQSVAFWCNPISGHATLYWYQQILGQGPKLLIQFQNNGVVDDSQLPKDRFSAERLKGVDSTLKIQPAKLEDSAVYLCASSLGTGPEGYTFGSGTRLTVV.